Below, 4 T cell receptor beta chains from the same sample are listed, as sequenced in a study of shared clonotypes between healthy human individuals. It was CD45RO-negative cells, positively selected for CCR7, that made up naive CD8 cells, with terminally differentiated effector memory CD45RA+ cells excluded. Produced via immunoSEQ multiplex PCR; TCRdb's table is partial and in-frame only. The data contain approximately 2,000,000 clones, 93% of them singletons. The specimen sequenced was naive CD8+ T cells from PBMCs. Source of these receptors: a man in his late teens or twenties in good health. Some clones in this sample may be carry-over from other donors' samples.

The rearrangement joins TRBV4-3 to TRBJ2-7; 9 nucleotides align to TRBD1. The length of the CDR3 is 15 residues. J gave up 3 bases and V 1 base, and 4 bases lay outside the gene matches. The V gene's germline CDR1 is LGHNA and CDR2 YSLEER. Here the CDR3 DNA reads TGCGCCAGCAGCCAAGGGACAGGGGAGATCTACGAGCAGTACTTC. Translating it yields CASSQGTGEIYEQYF.

The V call is TRBV4-2, the J call TRBJ2-2, with TRBD1 identical over 9 bases. The CDR3 has 15 amino acids. V lost 6 bases and J lost 4; bases outside the gene matches: 6. The germline gives CDR1 LGHNA, CDR2 YNFKEQ. CDR3 sequence (DNA): TGTGCCAGCAGATGGGGGACAGGGCGCACCGGGGAGCTGTTTTTT. It codes for CASRWGTGRTGELFF.

This sequence joins TRBV10-3 and TRBJ1-3; D is undetermined. The CDR3 loop spans 11 amino acids. Looked up from germline, CDR1 is ENHRY and CDR2 is SYGVKD. V gave up 6 bases and J gave up 8 bases, with 8 bases separating them. CDR3: CAIRTVDTIYF. The DNA of the CDR3 is TGTGCCATCAGAACGGTGGACACCATATATTTT.

The chain employs TRBV27 and TRBJ2-2; no clear D. Germline V CDR1 and CDR2: MNHEY, SMNVEV (reference sequence). This CDR3 has 16 amino acids. V lost 2 bases and J 5 bases, leaving 15 bases between the germline ends. Written as DNA, the CDR3 is TGTGCCAGCAGTTTAAGGGCCCCTAGGTTGACCGGGGAGCTGTTTTTT. This encodes CASSLRAPRLTGELFF.